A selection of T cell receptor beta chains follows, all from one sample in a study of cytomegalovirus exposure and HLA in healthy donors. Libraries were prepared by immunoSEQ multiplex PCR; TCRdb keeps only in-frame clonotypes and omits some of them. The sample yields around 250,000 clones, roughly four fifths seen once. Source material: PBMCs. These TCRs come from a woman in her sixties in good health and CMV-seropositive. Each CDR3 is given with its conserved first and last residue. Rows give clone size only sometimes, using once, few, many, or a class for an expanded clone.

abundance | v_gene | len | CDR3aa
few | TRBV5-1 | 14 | CASSLGQGESGQYF
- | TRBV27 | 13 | CASSVIPEGGYTF
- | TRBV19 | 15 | CASSIRDRGQTEAFF
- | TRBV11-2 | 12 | CASSPLALEAFF
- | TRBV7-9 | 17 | CASSLAGTSEGISEQFF
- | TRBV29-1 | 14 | CSVRFSGRAYEQYF
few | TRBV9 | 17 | CASSSQDFALSYNEQFF
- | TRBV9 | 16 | CASSSPSGQSHYGYTF
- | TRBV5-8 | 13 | CASRSDRVHEQFF
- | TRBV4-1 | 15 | CASSQGTGFAYGYTF
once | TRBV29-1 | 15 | CSVAGGTSPYNEQFF
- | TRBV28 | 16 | CASRTRRFRLAHTQYF
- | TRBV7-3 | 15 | CASSRSAAPTSEQYF
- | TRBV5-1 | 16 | CASSVGKGLAGEEQFF
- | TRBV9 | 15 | CASSVPGGRYNEQFF
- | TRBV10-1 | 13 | CASSDFQGWGYTF
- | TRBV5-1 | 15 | CASSGAGGSYNEQFF
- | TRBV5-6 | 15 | CASSLGGGSNAEAFF
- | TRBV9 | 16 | CASSDPGQGVENTIYF
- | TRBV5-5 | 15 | CASSKPGQLNEKLFF
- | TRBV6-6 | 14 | CASSRQGALYEQYF
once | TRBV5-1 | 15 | CASSVLAGGTDTQYF
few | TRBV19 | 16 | CASSSLGDNSYNEQFF
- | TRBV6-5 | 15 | CASSYGLASPGELFF
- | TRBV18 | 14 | CASSTEQGARGYTF
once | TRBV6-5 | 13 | CASNRDSNTEAFF
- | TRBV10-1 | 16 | CASSESSGGARNEQFF
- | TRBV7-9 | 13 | CASSSDINYGYTF
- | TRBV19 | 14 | CASKPGQGSTEAFF
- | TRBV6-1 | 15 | CASSDSDRWIYEQYF
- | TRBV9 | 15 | CASSVEGGRAVRQFF
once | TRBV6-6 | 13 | CASSYGRGAWAFF
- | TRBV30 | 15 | CAWSRLGQGRDTQYF
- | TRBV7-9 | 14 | CASSFSGTGQPQHF
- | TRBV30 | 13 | CAWRSGSFYEQYF
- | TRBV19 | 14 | CASSMQGGNQPQHF
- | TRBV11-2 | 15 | CASSLGARTADVLTF
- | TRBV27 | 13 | CASSPQGYETQYF
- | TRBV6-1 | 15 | CASFAGSSYNSPLHF
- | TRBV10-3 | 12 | CAISGVNTEAFF
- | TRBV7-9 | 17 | CASSSRTSGTFYNEQFF
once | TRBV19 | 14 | CASTPTGSGNTIYF
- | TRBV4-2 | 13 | CASSVPGDQPQHF
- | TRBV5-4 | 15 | CASSPGTSGRDEQFF
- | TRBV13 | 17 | CASSLATTGSGVNEQFF
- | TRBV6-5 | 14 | CASSPPGHGTEAFF
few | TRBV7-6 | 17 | CASSLFLGGQTFREQYF
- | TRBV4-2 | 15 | CASSQDRGQQETQYF
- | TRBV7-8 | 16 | CASSPRTGASTDTQYF
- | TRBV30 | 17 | CAWSVRRTGGAEETQYF
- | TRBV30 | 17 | CAWTRTSGSASYNEQFF
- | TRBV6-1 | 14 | CASSTDRRNTEAFF
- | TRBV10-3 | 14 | CATSTGPSGNTIYF
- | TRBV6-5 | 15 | CATLDRNINNYGYTF
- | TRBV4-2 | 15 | CASSQLLANTGELFF
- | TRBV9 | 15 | CASSVYSLPNEKLFF
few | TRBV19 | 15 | CASSIGREINNEQFF